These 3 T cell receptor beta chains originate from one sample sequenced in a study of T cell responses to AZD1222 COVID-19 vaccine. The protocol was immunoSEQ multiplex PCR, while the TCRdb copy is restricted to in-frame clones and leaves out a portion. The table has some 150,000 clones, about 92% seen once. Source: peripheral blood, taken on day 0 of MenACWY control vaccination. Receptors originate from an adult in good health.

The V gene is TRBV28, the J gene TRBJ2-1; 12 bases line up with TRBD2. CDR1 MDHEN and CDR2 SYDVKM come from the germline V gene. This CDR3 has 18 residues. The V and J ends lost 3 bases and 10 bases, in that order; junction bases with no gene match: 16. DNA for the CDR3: TGTGCCAGCAGTTTGGACATACTAGCGGGAGGAAATTCAGGGGAGCAGTTCTTC. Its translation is CASSLDILAGGNSGEQFF.

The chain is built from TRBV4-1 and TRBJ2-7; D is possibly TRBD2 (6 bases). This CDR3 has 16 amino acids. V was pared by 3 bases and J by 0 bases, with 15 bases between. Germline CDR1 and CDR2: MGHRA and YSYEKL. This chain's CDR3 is CASSQSLRGTSYEQYF. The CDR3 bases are TGCGCCAGCAGCCAGTCTCTGCGGGGAACCTCCTACGAGCAGTACTTC.

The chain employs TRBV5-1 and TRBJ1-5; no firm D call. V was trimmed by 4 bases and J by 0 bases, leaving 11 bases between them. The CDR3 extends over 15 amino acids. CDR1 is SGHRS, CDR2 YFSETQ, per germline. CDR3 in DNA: TGCGCCAGCAGCCCCTCTGAATATAGCAATCAGCCCCAGCATTTT. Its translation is CASSPSEYSNQPQHF. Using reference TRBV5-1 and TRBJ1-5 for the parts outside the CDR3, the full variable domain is KAGVTQTPRYLIKTRGQQVTLSCSPISGHRSVSWYQQTPGQGLQFLFEYFSETQRNKGNFPGRFSGRQFSNSRSEMNVSTLELGDSALYLCASSPSEYSNQPQHFGDGTRLSIL.